Detailed here is one T cell receptor (beta chain). No antigen is known for it. All patients relapsed after autologous stem cell transplantation, and brentuximab vedotin exposure varied. This table comes from immunoSEQ multiplex PCR, and its TCRdb copy is limited to in-frame clones, with some not included. The table lists approximately 100,000 clones, around 89% of them singletons. Germline V gives CDR1 SNHLY, CDR2 FYNNEI. CDR3 size: 17 residues. The V and J ends lost 7 bases and 0 bases respectively, with 18 bases between them. This record comes from a study of PD-1 blockade in classical Hodgkin lymphoma. Study results and caveats: According to reports, newly diagnosed patients had lower baseline TCR diversity than healthy donors, and relapsed/refractory patients had lower baseline TCR diversity still.

The chain is built from TRBV2 and TRBJ2-2; D not resolved. Sequences were derived from peripheral blood mononuclear cells (PBMCs), sampled before the second cycle of nivolumab. This receptor was taken from a human donor with classical Hodgkin lymphoma. DNA of the CDR3: TGTGCCAGCACCGACCTGGCAGCGCTCGCGAACACCGGGGAGCTGTTTTTT. This translates into CASTDLAALANTGELFF. The whole variable domain, remainder taken from reference TRBV2 and TRBJ2-2, is EPEVTQTPSHQVTQMGQEVILRCVPISNHLYFYWYRQILGQKVEFLVSFYNNEISEKSEIFDDQFSVERPDGSNFTLKIRSTKLEDSAMYFCASTDLAALANTGELFFGEGSRLTVL.